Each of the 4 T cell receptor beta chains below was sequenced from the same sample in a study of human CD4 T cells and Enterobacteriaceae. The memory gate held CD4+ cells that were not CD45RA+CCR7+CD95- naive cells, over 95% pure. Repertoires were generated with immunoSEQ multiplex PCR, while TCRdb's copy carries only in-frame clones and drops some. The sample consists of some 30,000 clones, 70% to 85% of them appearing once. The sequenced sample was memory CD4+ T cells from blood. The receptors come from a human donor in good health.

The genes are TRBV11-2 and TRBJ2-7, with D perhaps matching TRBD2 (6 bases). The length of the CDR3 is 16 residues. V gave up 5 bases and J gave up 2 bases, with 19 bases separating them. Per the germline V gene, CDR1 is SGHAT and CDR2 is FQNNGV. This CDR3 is CASSPIARRGTYEQYF. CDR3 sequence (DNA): TGTGCCAGCAGCCCTATAGCGAGGAGGGGAACCTACGAGCAGTACTTC.

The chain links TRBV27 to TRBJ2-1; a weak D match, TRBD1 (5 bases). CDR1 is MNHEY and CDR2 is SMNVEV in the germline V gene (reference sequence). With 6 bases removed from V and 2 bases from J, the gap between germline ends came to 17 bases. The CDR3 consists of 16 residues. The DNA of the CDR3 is TGTGCCAGCAGGTTGGGGCCCTCAGTGGCCTACAATGAGCAGTTCTTC. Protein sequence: CASRLGPSVAYNEQFF.

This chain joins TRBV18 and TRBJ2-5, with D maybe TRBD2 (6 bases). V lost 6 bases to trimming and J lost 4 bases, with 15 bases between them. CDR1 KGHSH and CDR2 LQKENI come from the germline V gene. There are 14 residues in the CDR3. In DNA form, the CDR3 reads TGTGCCAGCTCCATAGCGGTGGGTGGAGAGACCCAGTACTTC. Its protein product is CASSIAVGGETQYF.

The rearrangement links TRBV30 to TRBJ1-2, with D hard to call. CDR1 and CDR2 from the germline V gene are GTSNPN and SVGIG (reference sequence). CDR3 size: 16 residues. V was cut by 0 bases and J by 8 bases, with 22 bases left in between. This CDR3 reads CAWSVNLWGVAYGYTF. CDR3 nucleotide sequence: TGTGCCTGGAGTGTAAATCTCTGGGGAGTGGCCTACGGCTACACCTTC.